The following is a TCR beta chain sequence with its context. This specimen comes from a study of cytomegalovirus exposure and HLA in healthy donors. 13 Jbeta primers and 60 Vbeta primers were used for the PCR. Sequencing used immunoSEQ multiplex PCR; TCRdb keeps in-frame clones, though not all of them. The table records around 190,000 clones, roughly 77% of them present only once. CDR3 length equals 13 residues. Per germline, CDR1 SNHLY and CDR2 FYNNEI. V lost 6 bases to trimming and J lost 7 bases, with 13 bases between them. Sequenced sample: PBMCs. The receptor's source is a man aged 35 to 55 in good health and CMV-seropositive. The rearrangement joins TRBV2 to TRBJ1-5; D not certain. As DNA, the CDR3 is TGTGCCAGCAGAACTGATCGGGAACAGCCCCAGCATTTT. Translating gives CASRTDREQPQHF.